Shown below are 26 T cell receptor beta chains from a single sample sequenced in a study of shared clonotypes between healthy human individuals. Naive CD8 populations comprised CD45RO-negative cells positively selected for CCR7, excluding terminally differentiated effector memory CD45RA+ cells. The assay was immunoSEQ multiplex PCR, and TCRdb's table has in-frame clones only and misses some. The sample holds roughly 770,000 clones, around 96% seen once. Sequencing was carried out using naive CD8+ T cells sorted from blood. The receptors come from a young man in good health.

J is TRBJ2-7 and V is TRBV7-2; a weak D match, TRBD2 (5 bases). Germline assignment: CDR1 SGHTA and CDR2 FQGNSA. The CDR3 extends over 15 amino acids. Trimming took 2 bases from V and 0 from J, leaving 11 bases between them. The CDR3 DNA sequence: TGTGCCAGCAGCTTATACGGGATCGGCTCCTACGAGCAGTACTTC. It is translated as CASSLYGIGSYEQYF. Full variable domain (rest looked up from reference TRBV7-2 and TRBJ2-7): GAGVSQSPSNKVTEKGKDVELRCDPISGHTALYWYRQSLGQGLEFLIYFQGNSAPDKSGLPSDRFSAERTGGSVSTLTIQRTQQEDSAVYLCASSLYGIGSYEQYFGPGTRLTVT.

For this clone: This specimen includes other DNA sequences encoding the same CDR3. J is TRBJ2-1 and V is TRBV27, with D uncertain. This CDR3 is 13 amino acids long. Germline assignment: CDR1 MNHEY and CDR2 SMNVEV (reference sequence). V gave up 0 bases and J gave up 3 bases, with 3 bases separating them. The CDR3 DNA reads as TGTGCCAGCAGTTTATCGAACTACAATGAGCAGTTCTTC. Translation gives CASSLSNYNEQFF.

The chain uses TRBV2 and TRBJ2-2; TRBD1 aligns across 9 bases. The length of the CDR3 is 14 residues. Germline V CDR1 and CDR2: SNHLY, FYNNEI. V dropped 9 bases and J dropped 6; count of bases not matched to a gene: 8. The DNA of the CDR3 is TGTGCCAGTTGGGACAGGGCGAAGTCCGGGGAGCTGTTTTTT. It codes for CASWDRAKSGELFF.

This clone was seen once. Within the sample, other DNA sequences also encode this same CDR3. J is TRBJ2-7 and V is TRBV11-2; tentatively, D is TRBD1 (5 bases). Germline values: CDR1 SGHAT, CDR2 FQNNGV. This CDR3 has 12 amino acids. V was cut by 3 bases and J by 4 bases, with 7 bases left in between. The CDR3: CASSFGAYEQYF. CDR3 bases: TGTGCCAGCAGCTTTGGGGCGTACGAGCAGTACTTC.

V is TRBV7-9 and J is TRBJ2-1; 11 bases match TRBD2. The CDR3 is made up of 17 amino acids. Per the germline V gene, CDR1 is SEHNR and CDR2 is FQNEAQ (reference sequence). The trim removed 3 bases at V and 6 bases at J, leaving 10 bases unmatched. CDR3 sequence (DNA): TGTGCCAGCAGCTTGGAAATAGCGGGAGGGCCTACCAATGAGCAGTTCTTC. Its translation is CASSLEIAGGPTNEQFF.

The chain has TRBV30 and TRBJ2-7, with D perhaps matching TRBD1 (6 bases). With 7 bases removed from V and 1 base from J, the gap between germline ends came to 11 bases. Germline CDR1 and CDR2: GTSNPN and SVGIG (reference sequence). The CDR3 loop spans 12 amino acids. CDR3 nucleotides: TGTGCCTCAAGCAGGGGATCCTACGAGCAGTACTTC. Protein product: CASSRGSYEQYF.

V is TRBV29-1 and J is TRBJ2-6, with TRBD1 matching 7 bases. The CDR3 runs 17 residues. Germline CDR1 is SQVTM and CDR2 is ANQGSEA. V lost 6 bases to trimming and J lost 0 bases; unmatched junction nucleotides: 11. CDR3 sequence: CSVTAGTAHSGANVLTF. The CDR3 coding sequence is TGCAGCGTCACGGCAGGGACAGCTCACTCTGGGGCCAACGTCCTGACTTTC.

The chain uses TRBV7-6 and TRBJ2-1; 9 bases are shared with TRBD2. Germline V gene data show CDR1 as SGHVS and CDR2 as FNYEAQ. V shed 1 base, J shed 6 bases, and the junction held 13 bases outside the gene matches. CDR3 length: 18 residues. The CDR3 region is CASSLVVSGSSLRNEQFF. Here the CDR3 DNA reads TGTGCCAGCAGCTTAGTGGTTAGCGGGAGTTCTTTGCGCAATGAGCAGTTCTTC.

The rearrangement uses TRBV27 and TRBJ2-1; possibly TRBD1 for D (6 bases). Per the germline V gene, CDR1 is MNHEY and CDR2 is SMNVEV (reference sequence). CDR3 length equals 14 residues. Trimming pared 3 bases from V and 4 bases from J, leaving 10 bases between. Written as DNA, the CDR3 is TGTGCCAGCAGTTTCAGGGGTTCGTACAATGAGCAGTTCTTC. Protein product: CASSFRGSYNEQFF.

J is TRBJ2-2 and V is TRBV28; D may be TRBD1 (5 bases). The CDR3 spans 15 residues. The germline gives CDR1 MDHEN, CDR2 SYDVKM. V lost 3 bases to trimming and J lost 4 bases, with 12 bases between them. The CDR3 protein is CASSFPSTATGELFF. In nucleotides, the CDR3 is TGTGCCAGCAGTTTCCCATCGACAGCCACCGGGGAGCTGTTTTTT.

The CDR3 DNA is TGTGCCAGCAGTGAAGGACAGGGTTTACCGGAGACCCAGTACTTC. Protein: CASSEGQGLPETQYF. This chain connects TRBV6-1 to TRBJ2-5; TRBD1 agrees at 7 bases. CDR1 and CDR2 (germline): MNHNS, SASEGT. CDR3 length: 15 residues. V dropped 1 base and J dropped 5; count of bases not matched to a gene: 7.

This chain uses TRBV29-1 with TRBJ2-3; D not resolved. The CDR3 loop spans 17 amino acids. The V gene's germline CDR1 is SQVTM and CDR2 ANQGSEA. V lost 0 bases to trimming and J lost 1 base, with 17 bases between them. The CDR3 nucleotides are TGCAGCGTTGAAGATTCTAGTAGTAGTGACGGCACAGATACGCAGTATTTT. It is translated as CSVEDSSSSDGTDTQYF.

V and J are TRBV15 and TRBJ1-1; TRBD1 is a possible D gene (6 bases). The V and J ends lost 7 bases and 0 bases respectively, with 15 bases between them. The CDR3 length is 15 residues. Per germline, CDR1 LNHNV and CDR2 YYDKDF (reference sequence). CDR3 residues: CATKQGPRMNTEAFF. The CDR3 coding sequence is TGTGCCACCAAGCAGGGGCCGAGGATGAACACTGAAGCTTTCTTT. Drawing the rest from reference TRBV15 and TRBJ1-1, the complete variable domain is DAMVIQNPRYQVTQFGKPVTLSCSQTLNHNVMYWYQQKSSQAPKLLFHYYDKDFNNEADTPDNFQSRRPNTSFCFLDIRSPGLGDTAMYLCATKQGPRMNTEAFFGQGTRLTVV.

V gene TRBV5-1 combines with J gene TRBJ2-5, with TRBD2 matching 12 bases. J was trimmed by 4 bases and V by 2 bases; bases with no gene match: 6. The germline gives CDR1 SGHRS, CDR2 YFSETQ. This CDR3 contains 16 residues. CDR3 DNA: TGCGCCAGCAGCTTCGGACTAGCGGGAAAGTCAGAGACCCAGTACTTC. Its protein product is CASSFGLAGKSETQYF.

J is TRBJ2-3 and V is TRBV14, with TRBD2 identical over 7 bases. CDR3 size: 20 residues. The germline gives CDR1 SGHDN, CDR2 FVKESK. V was pared by 1 base and J by 1 base, with 17 bases of the junction left unmatched. CDR3 DNA sequence: TGTGCCAGCAGCCAAGTAGGGCTAGCGGAGTACTTTAGTGGCACAGATACGCAGTATTTT. It translates to CASSQVGLAEYFSGTDTQYF.

V and J are TRBV11-2 and TRBJ1-1, with D unresolved. Trimming removed 2 bases at V and 2 bases at J, with 9 bases between. Germline CDR1 is SGHAT and CDR2 is FQNNGV. The CDR3 length is 14 residues. CDR3: CASSLFPGNTEAFF. In nucleotides, the CDR3 is TGTGCCAGCAGCTTATTCCCGGGTAACACTGAAGCTTTCTTT.

As for this clone: The same CDR3 can be traced to other DNA sequences in this sample. The rearrangement joins TRBV9 to TRBJ2-3; unclear D gene. The V and J ends lost 0 bases and 0 bases respectively, with 8 bases between them. This CDR3 contains 15 residues. CDR1 is SGDLS, CDR2 YYNGEE, per germline. CDR3: CASSVEWGSTDTQYF. CDR3 bases: TGTGCCAGCAGCGTAGAGTGGGGAAGCACAGATACGCAGTATTTT.

Only one count was recorded for this clone. This chain connects TRBV11-3 to TRBJ2-5, with 9 bases aligning to TRBD1. The CDR3 extends over 15 amino acids. J was trimmed by 2 bases and V by 4 bases; bases with no gene match: 5. The V gene's germline CDR1 is SGHNT and CDR2 YENEEA. CDR3 nucleotide sequence: TGTGCCAGCAGCTCGGGGACAGGGAAGCAAGAGACCCAGTACTTC. Protein: CASSSGTGKQETQYF.

The chain couples TRBV13 to TRBJ2-3; 10 bases map to TRBD2. The V gene's germline CDR1 is PRHDT and CDR2 FYEKMQ (reference sequence). Trimming at V came to 5 bases and at J to 0 bases, leaving 11 bases not matched to a gene. There are 18 residues in the CDR3. For the CDR3, the DNA is TGTGCCAGCAGCGGACTCGAGAGGACTAGCGGTAGCACAGATACGCAGTATTTT. It encodes CASSGLERTSGSTDTQYF.

The chain joins TRBV7-9 to TRBJ1-5, with D uncertain. V dropped 1 base and J dropped 0 bases, with 7 bases sitting between them. Per the germline V gene, CDR1 is SEHNR and CDR2 is FQNEAQ (reference sequence). This CDR3 has 15 residues. The CDR3 here is CASSLGEYSNQPQHF. The DNA of the CDR3 is TGTGCCAGCAGCTTAGGAGAATATAGCAATCAGCCCCAGCATTTT.

The chain joins TRBV10-3 to TRBJ2-1; the D gene is possibly TRBD1 (7 bases). In germline, CDR1 is ENHRY, CDR2 SYGVKD. Trimming took 3 bases from V and 7 from J, leaving 16 bases between them. The CDR3 is made up of 15 amino acids. Here the CDR3 DNA reads TGTGCCATCAGTGAAGGGGGGACAGTCACTAATGAGCAGTTCTTC. Translated, it gives CAISEGGTVTNEQFF.

The sample holds one count of this clone. V usage is TRBV6-6 and J usage is TRBJ2-3; 9 positions match TRBD2. Germline-derived CDR1 and CDR2 are MNHNY and SVGAGI (reference sequence). The J segment lost 5 bases and the V segment lost 4 bases, leaving 4 bases of the junction unmatched. This CDR3 is built from 14 residues. As DNA, the CDR3 is TGTGCCAGCAGTTTTAGCGGGAGTAAAGATACGCAGTATTTT. Protein product: CASSFSGSKDTQYF.

The chain joins TRBV4-1 to TRBJ1-1; D possibly corresponds to TRBD1 (6 bases). Germline V gives CDR1 MGHRA, CDR2 YSYEKL. Trimming cost V 5 bases and J 1 base, with 14 bases left between them. The CDR3 runs to 15 residues. CDR3 residues: CASSSSGGGNTEAFF. The CDR3 nucleotides are TGCGCCAGCAGCTCTAGTGGGGGCGGGAACACTGAAGCTTTCTTT.

V gene TRBV7-8 combines with J gene TRBJ2-3, with TRBD2 matching 10 bases. With 4 bases clipped from V and 5 bases from J, the junction kept 12 bases outside the gene matches. The CDR3 runs to 17 residues. The germline CDR1 and CDR2 sequences are SGHVS and FQNEAQ. CDR3 residues: CASSYTPLAGDVDTQYF. The CDR3 region has the DNA TGTGCCAGCAGCTACACCCCGCTAGCGGGAGATGTAGATACGCAGTATTTT.

The V call is TRBV4-1, the J call TRBJ2-3, with TRBD2 matching over 8 bases. Losses at the gene ends were 3 bases for V and 3 bases for J; bases not matched to a gene: 2. The CDR3 is 14 residues long. The germline V gene has CDR1 MGHRA and CDR2 YSYEKL. The CDR3 reads CASSQASGTDTQYF. The CDR3 nucleotides are TGCGCCAGCAGCCAGGCTAGCGGGACAGATACGCAGTATTTT.

The J gene is TRBJ2-7, the V gene TRBV7-2, with 8 bases lining up with TRBD1. Germline V gives CDR1 SGHTA, CDR2 FQGNSA. V lost 6 bases to trimming and J lost 1 base; unmatched junction nucleotides: 5. The CDR3 runs 14 residues. The CDR3 region has the DNA TGTGCCAGCAGATCTCGACAGGGGTCCTACGAGCAGTACTTC. Translation: CASRSRQGSYEQYF.